The 32 T cell receptor beta chains presented below share a single source sample, sequenced in a study of Graves' ophthalmopathy and Graves' hyperthyroidism. Using RNA transcripts, the TCR beta CDR3 regions were amplified. HTBI-primed RT-PCR formed the first round, and a multiplex PCR formed the second. Each CDR3 protein is one row after TCRdb ran MiXCR on the multiplex PCR reads. The sample lists about 640,000 distinct CDR3 sequences, about 41% occurring once. Sequences were obtained from peripheral blood. All receptors derive from an adult man with Graves' ophthalmopathy.

In its sample, this clonotype was seen many times. V and J are TRBV5-1 and TRBJ1-2, with D possibly TRBD1 on 6 matching bases. The germline gives CDR1 SGHRS, CDR2 YFSETQ. The CDR3 contains 16 residues. V shed 4 bases and J shed 2 bases, with 18 bases lying between them. For the CDR3, the DNA is TGCGCCAGCAGCGGAGGGACAAGGGACCTCAACTATGGCTACACCTTC. Its translation: CASSGGTRDLNYGYTF.

Ten or more counts support this clonotype. The V and J genes are TRBV10-2 and TRBJ2-7; the match to TRBD1 covers 7 bases. This CDR3 is 13 amino acids long. V lost 4 bases to trimming and J lost 3 bases; unmatched junction nucleotides: 3. CDR1 WSHSY and CDR2 SAAADI come from the germline V gene. CDR3 coding DNA: TGCGCCAGCAGTGCAAGGGGGCTCTACGAGCAGTACTTC. It is translated as CASSARGLYEQYF.

This clonotype was detected many times. This chain joins TRBV29-1 and TRBJ1-1; tentatively, D is TRBD1 (6 bases). Germline V gives CDR1 SQVTM, CDR2 ANQGSEA. V was pared by 3 bases and J by 0 bases, with 8 bases between. The CDR3 runs to 13 residues. The chain's CDR3 is CSVEGTMNTEAFF. CDR3 DNA sequence: TGCAGCGTTGAGGGGACAATGAACACTGAAGCTTTCTTT.

This clonotype was seen only once. The chain has TRBV29-1 and TRBJ2-2, with a possible D match to TRBD2 (7 bases). Germline CDR1 is SQVTM and CDR2 is ANQGSEA. The CDR3 extends over 16 amino acids. V was shortened by 0 bases and J by 0 bases, with 11 bases between the two germline ends. The CDR3 coding sequence is TGCAGCGTTGAAGATCAGGGGAGGGCGAACACCGGGGAGCTGTTTTTT. This codes for CSVEDQGRANTGELFF.

This clonotype was counted ten times or more. The chain has TRBV7-7 and TRBJ2-7; D perhaps matches TRBD2 (6 bases). The CDR3 has 14 amino acids. V shed 6 bases and J shed 0 bases, with 12 bases lying between them. Per germline, CDR1 SSHAT and CDR2 FNYEAQ (reference sequence). CDR3 in amino acids: CASRGTSLSYEQYF. The DNA of the CDR3 is TGTGCCAGCAGAGGCACTAGCCTCTCCTACGAGCAGTACTTC.

This clonotype appeared many times. This chain links TRBV29-1 with TRBJ1-2, with 7 nucleotides matching TRBD1. The V and J ends lost 6 bases and 0 bases, in that order; junction bases with no gene match: 7. The CDR3 is made up of 14 amino acids. CDR1 is SQVTM, CDR2 ANQGSEA, per germline. CDR3 sequence: CSVVTGPPNYGYTF. The CDR3 bases are TGCAGCGTCGTGACAGGGCCGCCTAACTATGGCTACACCTTC.

This clonotype occurred once. The chain uses TRBV25-1 and TRBJ1-6; D gene unclear. V was shortened by 8 bases and J by 7 bases, with 15 bases between the two germline ends. The CDR3 is 14 residues long. Per the germline V gene, CDR1 is MGHDK and CDR2 is SYGVNS. CDR3 residues: CASQGWVGNSPLHF. The CDR3 region has the DNA TGTGCCAGCCAAGGTTGGGTAGGAAATTCACCCCTCCACTTT.

Ten or more counts support this clonotype. The chain links TRBV2 to TRBJ2-2, with a tentative D call TRBD2 (6 bases). Deletions cut 3 bases from V and 3 bases from J, with 14 bases between. Germline CDR1 reads SNHLY; CDR2 reads FYNNEI. The length of the CDR3 is 16 residues. The CDR3 spells CASSDSVKRDTGELFF. The CDR3 bases are TGTGCCAGCAGTGACTCGGTAAAGCGGGACACCGGGGAGCTGTTTTTT.

About this clonotype: A much more abundant neighbour one base away suggests this may be a read error. The chain recombines TRBV6-5 with TRBJ1-2; D possibly corresponds to TRBD1 (6 bases). There are 14 residues in the CDR3. Germline CDR1 and CDR2: MNHEY and SVGAGI. CDR3 DNA: TGTGCCAGCAGGAGGGACACCATTAACTATGGCCACACCTTC. Its translation is CASRRDTINYGHTF.

This clonotype was detected ten times or more. This sequence joins TRBV9 and TRBJ1-1, with D perhaps matching TRBD1 (6 bases). Germline V lookup: CDR1 SGDLS, CDR2 YYNGEE. The CDR3 is made up of 15 amino acids. V was clipped by 4 bases and J by 0 bases, with 13 bases between them. CDR3 loop: CASSKTGSLNTEAFF. The CDR3 DNA is TGTGCCAGCAGCAAGACAGGTAGCCTGAACACTGAAGCTTTCTTT. The entire variable domain, with the rest obtained from reference TRBV9 and TRBJ1-1, is as follows: DSGVTQTPKHLITATGQRVTLRCSPRSGDLSVYWYQQSLDQGLQFLIQYYNGEERAKGNILERFSAQQFPDLHSELNLSSLELGDSALYFCASSKTGSLNTEAFFGQGTRLTVV.

This clonotype was seen a handful of times. V is TRBV5-8 and J is TRBJ1-2; TRBD1 matches 10 bases. Looked up from germline, CDR1 is SGHTS and CDR2 is YDEGEE. This CDR3 has 16 residues. V gave up 4 bases and J gave up 4 bases; unmatched junction bases: 10. DNA for the CDR3: TGTGCCAGCAGCCACCGGGACAGGGGACTCGGCTATGGCTACACCTTC. It yields the protein CASSHRDRGLGYGYTF.

Turning to this clonotype: At one boundary the junction diverges from the germline segment, which might be a read error. V usage is TRBV10-3 and J usage is TRBJ1-2; D remains unclear. The germline V gene has CDR1 ENHRY and CDR2 SYGVKD. There are 14 residues in the CDR3. The CDR3 reads CASSSPGLNYGYTF. For the CDR3, the DNA is TGTGCCAGCAGTTCTCCAGGACTGAACTATGGCTACACCTTC.

The chain uses TRBV9 and TRBJ2-7; the match to TRBD1 covers 7 bases. Looked up from germline, CDR1 is SGDLS and CDR2 is YYNGEE. The CDR3 has 15 amino acids. Trimming cost V 6 bases and J 6 bases; bases outside gene matches: 15. The CDR3 spells CASKIPGQEYCEQYF. CDR3 nucleotide sequence: TGTGCCAGCAAAATCCCCGGACAGGAATACTGCGAGCAGTACTTC.

This clonotype was found a few times. The chain recombines TRBV7-8 with TRBJ2-5; no definite D call. In germline, CDR1 is SGHVS, CDR2 FQNEAQ. The CDR3 has 18 residues. Trimming took 3 bases from V and 1 from J, leaving 21 bases between them. The CDR3 loop is CASSFPLGALKFQETQYF. The CDR3 region has the DNA TGTGCCAGCAGCTTCCCTCTAGGCGCGCTGAAGTTCCAAGAGACCCAGTACTTC.

The V gene is TRBV20-1, the J gene TRBJ2-7; 10 nucleotides line up with TRBD2. Germline V CDR1 and CDR2: DFQATT, SNEGSKA (reference sequence). This CDR3 is built from 18 residues. V lost 0 bases and J lost 2; bases outside the gene matches: 13. The CDR3 reads CSARDRASGSPFPYEQYF. The DNA for the CDR3 is TGCAGTGCTAGAGATCGGGCTAGCGGGAGCCCTTTCCCCTACGAGCAGTACTTC.

This clonotype appeared many times. The chain is built from TRBV9 and TRBJ2-5, with D maybe TRBD2 (7 bases). The CDR3 has 14 residues. Germline V CDR1 and CDR2: SGDLS, YYNGEE. Trimming cost V 1 base and J 5 bases, with 12 bases left between them. CDR3 coding DNA: TGTGCCAGCAGCGTAAGGGGGGGACACGAGACCCAGTACTTC. The encoded protein is CASSVRGGHETQYF.

This clonotype was seen many times. This chain uses TRBV16 with TRBJ1-6, with D unresolved. CDR3 length: 15 amino acids. Germline loops: CDR1 KGHSY, CDR2 FQNENV. V shed 0 bases and J shed 4 bases, with 7 bases lying between them. Here the CDR3 reads CASSQSQIYNSPLHF. In nucleotides, the CDR3 is TGTGCCAGCAGCCAATCGCAGATTTATAATTCACCCCTCCACTTT.

The CDR3 spells CASGQAGGTEAFF. The CDR3 DNA reads TGTGCTAGTGGACAGGCAGGGGGCACTGAAGCTTTCTTT. The chain combines TRBV12-3 or TRBV12-4 with TRBJ1-1; 7 bases agree with TRBD1. CDR3 size: 13 residues.

The CDR3 reads CASSLGLGDYGYTF. CDR3 nucleotides: TGTGCCAGCAGCTTGGGGTTGGGGGACTATGGCTACACCTTC. The chain carries TRBV7-9 and TRBJ1-2, with D perhaps TRBD1 (5 bases). V lost 3 bases, J lost 3 bases, and 11 bases lay in between. The CDR3 covers 14 residues. Looked up from germline, CDR1 is SEHNR and CDR2 is FQNEAQ (reference sequence).

Turning to this clonotype: A read error may account for a junction end that differs from germline. This chain uses TRBV10-3 with TRBJ2-7; TRBD1 agrees at 8 bases. The germline CDR1 and CDR2 sequences are ENHRY and SYGVKD. The CDR3 covers 17 residues. The CDR3 sequence is CASSDPGPGTGGNEQYF. The CDR3 region has the DNA TGTGCCAGCAGTGACCCTGGACCTGGGACAGGCGGGAACGAGCAGTACTTC.

The chain combines TRBV7-9 with TRBJ2-5, with a weak D call TRBD1 (6 bases). This CDR3 is built from 14 residues. From germline, CDR1 is SEHNR and CDR2 FQNEAQ (reference sequence). V lost 2 bases and J lost 4, with 11 bases in between. CDR3 nucleotide sequence: TGTGCCAGCAGCTTATCAGGGGAGAGAGAGACCCAGTACTTC. It specifies CASSLSGERETQYF.

The V call is TRBV7-2, the J call TRBJ2-7, with D perhaps TRBD1 (7 bases). The V gene lost 5 bases and the J gene lost 7 bases, with 24 bases spanning the gap. The CDR3 has 16 amino acids. Germline CDR1 is SGHTA and CDR2 is FQGNSA. CDR3 bases: TGTGCCAGCAGCCAAGGTCTTGGGACAGCGGCGGGGGAGCAGTACTTC. It specifies CASSQGLGTAAGEQYF.

V is TRBV7-9 and J is TRBJ1-3; maybe TRBD1 (5 bases). This CDR3 is built from 17 residues. Germline assignment: CDR1 SEHNR and CDR2 FQNEAQ (reference sequence). V was clipped by 1 base and J by 1 base, with 14 bases between them. CDR3 sequence: CASSLDWAGWSGNTIYF. The CDR3 DNA follows: TGTGCCAGCAGCTTAGATTGGGCAGGGTGGTCTGGAAACACCATATATTTT.

This clonotype is a singleton in its sample. This chain joins TRBV24-1 and TRBJ1-5; 11 bases fit TRBD1. V lost 7 bases, J lost 7 bases, and 5 bases stayed unmatched. Germline V gives CDR1 KGHDR, CDR2 SFDVKD. The CDR3 extends over 14 amino acids. The CDR3: CATRDRGHVQPQHF. In nucleotides, the CDR3 is TGTGCCACCAGGGACAGGGGGCACGTACAGCCCCAGCATTTT.

This chain uses TRBV11-2 with TRBJ2-3; D uncertain. Trimming took 3 bases from V and 4 from J, leaving 8 bases between them. Germline-derived CDR1 and CDR2 are SGHAT and FQNNGV. This CDR3 is 13 amino acids long. CDR3 in DNA: TGTGCCAGCAGCTTGTGGCAGGCAGATACGCAGTATTTT. Encoded protein: CASSLWQADTQYF.

This clonotype has just a few counts. This chain's CDR3 is CASSQASRGIDYGYTF. The CDR3 coding sequence is TGTGCCAGCAGCCAAGCTAGCAGGGGGATTGACTATGGCTACACCTTC. The V gene is TRBV7-2, the J gene TRBJ1-2, with TRBD1 identical over 7 bases. CDR3 size: 16 residues. Germline V lookup: CDR1 SGHTA, CDR2 FQGNSA. Unmatched junction bases numbered 12, after V lost 5 bases and J lost 3 bases.

There are many counts of this clonotype. This chain joins TRBV12-3 or TRBV12-4 and TRBJ1-6, with D perhaps matching TRBD1 (6 bases). Trimming cost V 5 bases and J 2 bases, with 10 bases left between them. There are 15 residues in the CDR3. The CDR3 coding sequence is TGTGCCAGCAGTGCCGGACAGACCTATAATTCACCCCTCCACTTT. This translates into CASSAGQTYNSPLHF.

The genes are TRBV19 and TRBJ1-3; D gene uncertain. The ends were cut back, 11 bases at V and 10 bases at J, with 27 bases in the middle. The CDR3 has 15 amino acids. CDR1 and CDR2 from the germline V gene are LNHDA and SQIVND (reference sequence). CDR3: CAWSSSGLWQRTIYF. CDR3 DNA: TGTGCCTGGAGTTCGTCCGGGCTCTGGCAACGAACCATATATTTT.

The chain is built from TRBV10-3 and TRBJ2-3; 8 positions agree with TRBD2. Germline CDR1 reads ENHRY; CDR2 reads SYGVKD. The CDR3 is 15 amino acids. With V trimmed by 4 bases and J by 1 base, 4 bases remained unmatched. The CDR3 DNA reads TGTGCCATCAGTGTAGGTAGCGGGGGCACAGATACGCAGTATTTT. Protein product: CAISVGSGGTDTQYF.

This clonotype was found many times. J is TRBJ1-6 and V is TRBV7-6, with no clear D. V was pared by 1 base and J by 5 bases, with 6 bases between. In germline, CDR1 is SGHVS, CDR2 FNYEAQ. This CDR3 is 14 amino acids long. The CDR3 nucleotides are TGTGCCAGCAGCTTAGGCAATAATAATTCACCCCTCCACTTT. Translated: CASSLGNNNSPLHF.

The chain employs TRBV7-3 and TRBJ1-5, with D perhaps TRBD1 (5 bases). Trimming took 1 base from V and 7 from J, leaving 8 bases between them. CDR1 SGHTA and CDR2 FQGTGA come from the germline V gene. This CDR3 is built from 13 residues. The CDR3, as DNA: TGTGCCAGCAGCTTAATAAGGGACCAGCCCCAGCATTTT. It encodes CASSLIRDQPQHF. Full variable domain (missing parts from reference TRBV7-3 and TRBJ1-5): GAGVSQTPSNKVTEKGKYVELRCDPISGHTALYWYRQSLGQGPEFLIYFQGTGAADDSGLPNDRFFAVRPEGSVSTLKIQRTERGDSAVYLCASSLIRDQPQHFGDGTRLSIL.

This clonotype was observed a few times. The gene calls are TRBV9 and TRBJ2-2; D unresolved. The CDR3 loop spans 15 amino acids. Per germline, CDR1 SGDLS and CDR2 YYNGEE. V lost 0 bases and J 2 bases, leaving 8 bases between the germline ends. The CDR3 reads CASSVEGKNTGELFF. The DNA for the CDR3 is TGTGCCAGCAGCGTAGAGGGAAAAAACACCGGGGAGCTGTTTTTT.